This TCR beta chain was identified during a study of blood T cells in healthy people across ages. There were healthy Caucasian individuals from Russia, aged 6 to 90, serving as donors. Isolated per sample were at least 7 million PBMCs. For the second PCR, which ran for about 7 to 12 cycles, a sample-barcoded 5' primer and a J-beta primer mix were used. TCRdb used MiXCR to reprocess the 5' RACE reads, holding one entry per CDR3 protein. The repertoire holds hundreds of thousands of distinct CDR3 sequences, with just over 55% as singletons. Details on this clonotype: Its specificity is unknown.

General study findings and limits: A roughly linear age-dependent decrease characterized TCR beta diversity per million T cells. Observed TCR beta diversity showed a strong correlation with the percentage of naive T cells as measured by flow cytometry.

The receptor was derived from a man aged 35 to 55 in good health. Source material: blood.

The DNA of the CDR3 is TGTGCCACCAGCCCCGGCAGGGTAAGGGGCTACACCTTC. It encodes CATSPGRVRGYTF. V is TRBV15 and J is TRBJ1-2; possibly TRBD1 for D (5 bases). V lost 5 bases and J lost 8, with 15 bases in between. Germline V gene sequence: CDR1 LNHNV, CDR2 YYDKDF (reference sequence). The CDR3 length is 13 residues.